Listed below are T cell receptor beta chains from one sample, sequenced in a study of T cells in Graves' hyperthyroidism and ophthalmopathy. TCRdb used MiXCR to reprocess the multiplex PCR reads, holding one entry per CDR3 protein. Of fewer than 850,000 distinct CDR3 sequences detected, roughly 17% appear once; the ten largest clones hold about a sixth. Sequenced material: blood. All receptors come from a middle-aged man with Graves' hyperthyroidism. Both conserved end residues are part of each CDR3. D genes are given only for firm matches. Not every row has a clone size; where given, it reads once, few, many or a size class.

J | V | D | size | CDR3 | DNA
TRBJ2-2 | TRBV10-1 | TRBD2 | few | CASSESGLARGTGELFF | TGCGCCAGCAGTGAGTCGGGACTAGCCCGGGGCACCGGGGAGCTGTTTTTT
TRBJ1-2 | TRBV4-1 | NA | few | CASSQELRQSYGYTF | TGCGCCAGCAGCCAAGAGCTTAGACAGTCATATGGCTACACCTTC
TRBJ1-1 | TRBV12-3/TRBV12-4 | NA | NA | CPSNRQAVNTEAFF | TGTCCCAGCAACAGACAGGCCGTGAACACTGAAGCTTTCTTT
TRBJ1-1 | TRBV5-5 | NA | NA | CASSPHFGGVGTEAFF | TGTGCCAGCAGCCCGCACTTCGGAGGGGTCGGCACTGAAGCTTTCTTT
TRBJ2-5 | TRBV7-3 | NA | many | CASSQSVEQETQYF | TGTGCCAGCAGCCAGAGTGTGGAGCAAGAGACCCAGTACTTC
TRBJ2-7 | TRBV15 | TRBD1 | NA | CATSRALPGGVYEQYF | TGTGCCACCAGCAGAGCACTCCCAGGGGGCGTTTACGAGCAGTACTTC
TRBJ1-6 | TRBV9 | NA | few | CASSVGGGVNSPLHF | TGTGCCAGCAGCGTAGGGGGAGGGGTGAATTCACCCCTCCACTTT
TRBJ2-4 | TRBV28 | NA | many | CATYTVAKNIQYF | TGTGCCACCTATACGGTAGCCAAAAACATTCAGTACTTC
TRBJ1-6 | TRBV2 | TRBD1 | many | CASRLGQGPLFGNSPLHF | TGTGCCTCCCGGCTGGGACAGGGACCCCTCTTCGGGAATTCACCCCTCCACTTT
TRBJ2-7 | TRBV29-1 | NA | NA | CSVVSGVAYEQYF | TGCAGCGTTGTTTCGGGAGTGGCCTACGAGCAGTACTTC
TRBJ1-6 | TRBV12-3/TRBV12-4 | NA | few | CASSLRPGFGYNSPLHF | TGTGCCAGCAGTTTACGCCCAGGATTCGGATATAATTCACCCCTCCACTTT
TRBJ1-4 | TRBV6-2/TRBV6-3 | TRBD1 | few | CASRNIPGQGRANEKLFF | TGTGCCAGCCGTAACATTCCGGGACAGGGAAGGGCTAATGAAAAACTGTTTTTT
TRBJ2-7 | TRBV7-8 | NA | many | CASSPRDGLAEQYF | TGTGCCAGCAGCCCCCGGGACGGCCTGGCTGAGCAGTACTTC
TRBJ2-1 | TRBV27 | TRBD1 | many | CASSSQGLNNEQFF | TGTGCCAGCAGTTCACAGGGGCTTAACAATGAGCAGTTCTTC
TRBJ1-1 | TRBV5-1 | TRBD1 | many | CASSLVAAGGGTEAFF | TGCGCCAGCAGCTTGGTGGCCGCAGGGGGCGGAACTGAAGCTTTCTTT
TRBJ2-3 | TRBV28 | NA | many | CASRRQLDTQYF | TGTGCCAGCAGAAGGCAGTTGGATACGCAGTATTTT
TRBJ2-7 | TRBV29-1 | NA | few | CSVRRRTSSYEQYF | TGCAGCGTTAGACGGAGGACGAGCTCCTACGAGCAGTACTTC
TRBJ2-2 | TRBV29-1 | NA | NA | CSVGGIRGTGELFF | TGCAGCGTTGGTGGGATACGGGGCACCGGGGAGCTGTTTTTT
TRBJ1-6 | TRBV5-1 | TRBD1 | NA | CASRIRQGGDSPLHF | TGCGCCAGCAGAATAAGACAGGGTGGGGATTCACCCCTCCACTTT
TRBJ2-7 | TRBV12-3/TRBV12-4 | NA | many | CASSLEIGEQYF | TGTGCCAGCAGTTTGGAGATCGGGGAGCAGTACTTC
TRBJ1-2 | TRBV30 | TRBD1 | few | CAWSQGPYGYTF | TGTGCCTGGTCACAGGGGCCATATGGCTACACCTTC
TRBJ2-5 | TRBV5-1 | TRBD1 | NA | CASTPGGTGVGESQYF | TGCGCCAGCACTCCCGGTGGGACAGGGGTCGGAGAGTCCCAGTACTTC
TRBJ1-5 | TRBV7-9 | NA | few | CASSPEAQPQHF | TGTGCCAGCAGCCCAGAGGCCCAGCCCCAGCATTTT
TRBJ2-5 | TRBV6-2/TRBV6-3 | TRBD1 | many | CASRRGQSETQYF | TGTGCCAGCAGACGGGGACAGTCAGAGACCCAGTACTTC
TRBJ2-3 | TRBV24-1 | TRBD2 | few | CATSDSGLAGGPGDTQYF | TGTGCCACCAGTGATTCCGGACTAGCGGGAGGGCCTGGTGATACGCAGTATTTT
TRBJ2-2 | TRBV7-9 | NA | many | CASSPRGSGELFF | TGTGCCAGCAGCCCGCGCGGGTCCGGGGAGCTGTTTTTT
TRBJ1-5 | TRBV19 | TRBD1 | many | CASAGQGSNQPQHF | TGTGCCAGCGCGGGACAGGGTAGCAATCAGCCCCAGCATTTT
TRBJ2-1 | TRBV7-2 | TRBD2 | many | CASSVRGTSPNEQFF | TGTGCCAGCAGCGTAAGGGGGACTAGCCCCAATGAGCAGTTCTTC
TRBJ2-7 | TRBV11-2 | TRBD2 | many | CASSLVGTGGLSYEQYF | TGTGCCAGCAGCTTAGTGGGAACGGGAGGGCTCTCCTACGAGCAGTACTTC
TRBJ1-6 | TRBV19 | NA | NA | CASSPDVGEGSPLHF | TGTGCCAGTAGCCCGGACGTCGGAGAGGGTTCACCCCTCCACTTT
TRBJ2-1 | TRBV29-1 | NA | few | CSVERDEQFF | TGCAGCGTTGAGCGGGATGAGCAGTTCTTC
TRBJ2-7 | TRBV10-3 | NA | many | CAIMEGETYEQYF | TGTGCCATCATGGAGGGGGAGACCTACGAGCAGTACTTC
TRBJ2-3 | TRBV5-5 | TRBD2 | NA | CASSLSLPAGGGNTQYF | TGTGCCAGCAGCTTGAGTCTTCCAGCGGGAGGAGGAAATACGCAGTATTTT
TRBJ2-3 | TRBV12-3/TRBV12-4 | TRBD1 | NA | CASSSRGLGTDTQYF | TGTGCCAGCAGCTCCAGGGGGCTGGGCACAGATACGCAGTATTTT
TRBJ2-7 | TRBV11-2 | TRBD1 | few | CASSSYRGTGQYF | TGTGCCAGCAGCTCATACAGGGGAACAGGGCAGTACTTC
TRBJ2-7 | TRBV2 | NA | few | CASLRDGTSYEQYF | TGTGCCAGCCTCCGGGACGGGACCTCCTACGAGCAGTACTTC
TRBJ1-4 | TRBV28 | TRBD1 | many | CASSSQGAANEKLFF | TGTGCCAGCAGTTCGCAGGGGGCGGCTAATGAAAAACTGTTTTTT
TRBJ2-5 | TRBV10-3 | NA | few | CATSESSGAFQETQYF | TGTGCCACCAGTGAGAGTTCAGGCGCGTTCCAAGAGACCCAGTACTTC
TRBJ2-2 | TRBV27 | NA | many | CASISLRHPTGELFF | TGTGCCAGCATTTCTCTCAGACACCCCACCGGGGAGCTGTTTTTT
TRBJ2-2 | TRBV9 | TRBD2 | few | CASSVSGLAGGIDTGELFF | TGTGCCAGCAGCGTATCAGGACTAGCGGGAGGGATCGACACCGGGGAGCTGTTTTTT